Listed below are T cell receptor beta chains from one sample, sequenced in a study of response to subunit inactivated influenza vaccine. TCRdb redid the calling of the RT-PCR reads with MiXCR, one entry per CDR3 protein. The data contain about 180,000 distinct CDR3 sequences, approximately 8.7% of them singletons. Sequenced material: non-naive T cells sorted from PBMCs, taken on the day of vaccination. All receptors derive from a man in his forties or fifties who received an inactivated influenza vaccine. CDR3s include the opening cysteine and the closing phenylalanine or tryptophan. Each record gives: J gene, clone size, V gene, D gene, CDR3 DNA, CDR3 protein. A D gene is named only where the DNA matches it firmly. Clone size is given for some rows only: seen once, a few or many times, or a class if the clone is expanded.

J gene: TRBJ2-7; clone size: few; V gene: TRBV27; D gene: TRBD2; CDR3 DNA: TGTGCCAGCAGCCGTGCCCCTAGCGGGGGTACCTACGAGCAGTACTTC; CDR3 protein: CASSRAPSGGTYEQYF
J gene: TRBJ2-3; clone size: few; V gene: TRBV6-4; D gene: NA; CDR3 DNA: TGTGCCAGCAGCGAATCCAGGGGGGCTACAGATACGCAGTATTTT; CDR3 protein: CASSESRGATDTQYF
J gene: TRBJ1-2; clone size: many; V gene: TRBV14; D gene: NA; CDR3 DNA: TGTGCCAGCAGCCGAGGCTTGTGGGACTATGGCTACACCTTC; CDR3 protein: CASSRGLWDYGYTF
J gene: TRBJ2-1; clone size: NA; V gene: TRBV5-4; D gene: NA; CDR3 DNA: TGTGCCAGCAGTCTACAGGGTGGGGATGAGCAGTTCTTC; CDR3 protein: CASSLQGGDEQFF
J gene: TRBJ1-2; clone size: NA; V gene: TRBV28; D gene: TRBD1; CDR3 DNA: TGTGCCAGCAGTTTACTCCGGACAGGCTATGGCTACACCTTC; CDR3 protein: CASSLLRTGYGYTF
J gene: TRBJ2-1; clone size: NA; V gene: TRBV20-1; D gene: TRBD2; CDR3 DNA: TGCAGTGCTAGTTCGGCAGGGAGATCAGGAACTAGCGGATCCTACAATGAGCAGTTCTTC; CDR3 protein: CSASSAGRSGTSGSYNEQFF
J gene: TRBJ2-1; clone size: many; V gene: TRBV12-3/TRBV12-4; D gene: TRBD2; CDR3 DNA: TGTGCCAGCAGTTTAGACGGAGGAGCGGGAAGGGAGTTCTTC; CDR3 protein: CASSLDGGAGREFF
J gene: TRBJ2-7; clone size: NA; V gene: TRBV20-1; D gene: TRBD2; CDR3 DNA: TGCAGTGCTAGACCTTACCTCGGGACTAGCGGGTTGGCCTACGAGCAGTACTTC; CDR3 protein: CSARPYLGTSGLAYEQYF
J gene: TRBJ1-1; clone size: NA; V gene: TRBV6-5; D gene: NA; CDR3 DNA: TGTGCCAGCAGTTCGTCGTCTGGGCTGAACACTGAAGCTTTCTTT; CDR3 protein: CASSSSSGLNTEAFF
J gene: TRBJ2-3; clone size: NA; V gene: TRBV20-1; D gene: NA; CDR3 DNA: TGCAGTGCTATTCCGACAGGACCCACAGATACGCAGTATTTT; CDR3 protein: CSAIPTGPTDTQYF
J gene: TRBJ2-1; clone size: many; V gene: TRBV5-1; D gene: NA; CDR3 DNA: TGCGCCAGCAGCATACAGGGAATGAATGAGCAGTTCTTC; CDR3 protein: CASSIQGMNEQFF
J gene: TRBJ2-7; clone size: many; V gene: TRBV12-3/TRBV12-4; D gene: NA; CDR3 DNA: TGTGCCAGCAGCTCCCTTGTGAGCTACCAACGGCGGGAGCAGTACTTC; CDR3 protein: CASSSLVSYQRREQYF
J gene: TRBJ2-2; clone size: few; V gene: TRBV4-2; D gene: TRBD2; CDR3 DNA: TGTGCCAGCAGCCGAGCTAGCGGGGGGTTGAACACCGGGGAGCTGTTTTTT; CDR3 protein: CASSRASGGLNTGELFF
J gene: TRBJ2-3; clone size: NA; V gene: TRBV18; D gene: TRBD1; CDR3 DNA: TGTGCCAGCTCACAACGACAGGGAGATACGCAGTATTTT; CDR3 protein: CASSQRQGDTQYF
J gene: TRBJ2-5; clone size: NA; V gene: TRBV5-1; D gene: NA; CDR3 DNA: TGCGCCAGCAGCTTGGAAGGGTTACAGAAAAAGTACTTC; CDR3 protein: CASSLEGLQKKYF
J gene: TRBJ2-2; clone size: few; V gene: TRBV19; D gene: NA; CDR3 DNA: TGTGCCAGTAGCGGCCCAAACACCGGGGAGCTGTTTTTT; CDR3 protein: CASSGPNTGELFF